This T cell receptor (beta chain) was observed in a study of T cell responses to AZD1222 COVID-19 vaccine. Overall study results and limits: Seropositive AZD1222 recipients at baseline numbered only 6 or 7. Vaccine-related CD4 TCRs covered spike, predominating at 160-218 and 743-854.

The V end lost 6 bases, the J end lost 8 bases, and 13 bases lay between the germline ends. The CDR3 runs to 12 residues. Germline CDR1 reads MNHEY; CDR2 reads SVGAGI. In the case of this clone: Its antigen is still unknown.

Method: immunoSEQ multiplex PCR; TCRdb's copy keeps in-frame clones and lacks some. The table records 65,000 to 95,000 clones, over 75% of them present only once. The gene calls are TRBV6-5 and TRBJ1-1; D perhaps matches TRBD1 (5 bases). The TCR comes from an adult who received the AZD1222 COVID-19 vaccine. Sequencing was performed on peripheral blood, taken 28 days after the second AZD1222 dose. The CDR3 loop is CASSADTGEAFF. Here the CDR3 DNA reads TGTGCCAGCAGCGCGGACACGGGAGAAGCTTTCTTT.